The clone carrying this TCR beta chain has just one count. Its target is not known. Sample time point: recipient sample about 28 days before transplant, after cytoreduction. This sample is drawn from a study of T cell clonotyping in hematopoietic cell transplantation. Study observations and caveats: Pathologically expanded recipient clonotypes increased progressively from day 30 to day 180 as diversity fell.

Here immunoSEQ multiplex PCR was the method, and the copy in TCRdb shows in-frame clones only, minus some. The sample contains 25,000 to 30,000 clones, around 82% of which appear only once. This sequence was found in a man aged 40-55 years with acute myeloid leukemia. Some clones in this sample may be carry-over from other donors' samples. Sequencing used peripheral blood mononuclear cells, obtained before stem cell transplant.

The CDR3 nucleotides read TGCGCCAGCAGCTTGGCCAGTAACACTGAAGCTTTCTTT. Translated: CASSLASNTEAFF. The chain links TRBV5-1 to TRBJ1-1; D gene uncertain. The CDR3 runs to 13 residues. Per germline, CDR1 SGHRS and CDR2 YFSETQ. V gave up 0 bases and J gave up 2 bases, with 5 bases separating them. The full variable domain, completed using reference TRBV5-1 and TRBJ1-1, is KAGVTQTPRYLIKTRGQQVTLSCSPISGHRSVSWYQQTPGQGLQFLFEYFSETQRNKGNFPGRFSGRQFSNSRSEMNVSTLELGDSALYLCASSLASNTEAFFGQGTRLTVV.